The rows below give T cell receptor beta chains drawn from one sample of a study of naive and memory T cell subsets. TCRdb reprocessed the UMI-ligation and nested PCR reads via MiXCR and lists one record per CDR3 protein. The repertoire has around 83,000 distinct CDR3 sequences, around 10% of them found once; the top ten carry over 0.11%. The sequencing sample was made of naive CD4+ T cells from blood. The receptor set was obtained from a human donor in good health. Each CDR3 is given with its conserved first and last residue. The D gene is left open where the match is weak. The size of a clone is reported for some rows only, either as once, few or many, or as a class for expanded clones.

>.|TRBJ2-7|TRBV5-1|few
CASSLDLGTGTYEQYF
TGCGCCAGCAGCTTAGACTTGGGTACGGGCACCTACGAGCAGTACTTC
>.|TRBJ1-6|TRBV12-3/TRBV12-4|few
CASSLSAGSPLHF
TGTGCCAGCAGTTTATCGGCAGGGTCACCCCTCCACTTT
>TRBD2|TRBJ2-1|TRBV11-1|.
CASSLVGLAGANEQFF
TGTGCCAGCAGCTTAGTCGGACTAGCGGGAGCCAATGAGCAGTTCTTC
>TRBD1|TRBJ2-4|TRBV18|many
CASSPTVGGVGNIQYF
TGTGCCAGCTCACCAACGGTAGGGGGCGTCGGAAACATTCAGTACTTC
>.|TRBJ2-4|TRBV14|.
CASSPGHGGNIQYF
TGTGCCAGCAGCCCCGGCCACGGGGGCAACATTCAGTACTTC
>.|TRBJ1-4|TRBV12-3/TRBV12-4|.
CASRQVNEKLFF
TGTGCCAGCAGACAGGTTAATGAAAAACTGTTTTTT
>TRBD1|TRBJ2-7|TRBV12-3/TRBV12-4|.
CASSVSGTGGSYEQYF
TGTGCCAGCAGTGTATCCGGGACAGGGGGATCCTACGAGCAGTACTTC
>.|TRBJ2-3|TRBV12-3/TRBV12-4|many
CASSSNTQYF
TGTGCCAGCAGTTCGAATACGCAGTATTTT
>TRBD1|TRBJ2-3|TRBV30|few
CAWSSGGALDTQYF
TGTGCCTGGAGCTCAGGGGGCGCCTTAGATACGCAGTATTTT
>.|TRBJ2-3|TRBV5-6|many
CASSFEVGGFTDTQYF
TGTGCCAGCAGCTTTGAAGTCGGGGGATTCACAGATACGCAGTATTTT
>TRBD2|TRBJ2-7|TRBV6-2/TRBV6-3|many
CASSQSGGHEQYF
TGTGCCAGCAGCCAAAGCGGGGGCCACGAGCAGTACTTC
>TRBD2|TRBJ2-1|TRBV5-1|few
CASSPRRGSGDSEQFF
TGCGCCAGCAGCCCCCGTCGTGGTAGCGGGGATAGTGAGCAGTTCTTC
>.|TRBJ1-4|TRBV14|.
CASSPQRGEKLFF
TGTGCCAGCAGCCCCCAGAGAGGAGAAAAACTGTTTTTT
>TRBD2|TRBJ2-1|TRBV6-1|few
CASQREKHIYYEQFF
TGTGCCAGTCAGCGGGAGAAGCACATATACTATGAGCAGTTCTTC
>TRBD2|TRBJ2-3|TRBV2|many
CATKGGLVTDTQYF
TGTGCCACAAAGGGGGGACTAGTCACAGATACGCAGTATTTT
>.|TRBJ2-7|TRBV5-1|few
CASSLKVGDYEQYF
TGCGCCAGCAGCTTAAAAGTCGGGGACTACGAGCAGTACTTC
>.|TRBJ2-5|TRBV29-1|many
CSAGGQQETQYF
TGCAGCGCGGGCGGACAGCAAGAGACCCAGTACTTC
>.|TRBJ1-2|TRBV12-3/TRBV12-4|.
CASSLGGRDGYTF
TGTGCCAGCAGTTTAGGGGGGCGCGATGGCTACACCTTC
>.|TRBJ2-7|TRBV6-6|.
CASSGPGISYEQYF
TGTGCCAGCAGTGGCCCAGGGATTTCCTACGAGCAGTACTTC
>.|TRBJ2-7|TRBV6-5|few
CASTSVRGEYEQYF
TGTGCCAGCACCTCAGTGCGGGGCGAATACGAGCAGTACTTC
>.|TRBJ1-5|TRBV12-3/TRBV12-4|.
CASSLTGAAYSNQPQHF
TGTGCCAGCAGTCTCACAGGAGCCGCCTATAGCAATCAGCCCCAGCATTTT
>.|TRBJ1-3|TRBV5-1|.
CASSLDHQGGNTIYF
TGCGCCAGCAGCTTGGATCATCAGGGGGGAAACACCATATATTTT
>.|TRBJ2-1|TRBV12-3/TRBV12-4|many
CASSNIVMLNEQFF
TGTGCCAGCAGCAATATAGTAATGCTCAATGAGCAGTTCTTC
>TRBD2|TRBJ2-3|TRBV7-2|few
CASSLVPGLAGGLAADTQYF
TGTGCCAGCAGCTTAGTTCCGGGACTAGCGGGAGGCCTGGCTGCAGATACGCAGTATTTT
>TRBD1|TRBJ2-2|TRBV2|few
CASRKDREESGELFF
TGTGCCAGCAGAAAGGACAGGGAGGAGTCCGGGGAGCTGTTTTTT
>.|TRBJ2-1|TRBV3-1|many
CASSPGPRAYNEQFF
TGTGCCAGCAGCCCGGGACCCAGGGCCTACAATGAGCAGTTCTTC
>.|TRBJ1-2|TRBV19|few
CASSIRDRPFGYTF
TGTGCCAGTAGTATCCGAGACAGGCCCTTCGGCTACACCTTC
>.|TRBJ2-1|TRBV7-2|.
CASSLVGGGAYNEQFF
TGTGCCAGCAGCTTAGTTGGGGGTGGGGCCTACAATGAGCAGTTCTTC
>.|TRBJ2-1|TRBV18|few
CASSFSASYNEQFF
TGTGCCAGCTCATTCTCAGCGTCCTACAATGAGCAGTTCTTC
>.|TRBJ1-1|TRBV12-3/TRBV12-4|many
CASKAWTVMNTEAFF
TGTGCCAGCAAGGCTTGGACAGTCATGAACACTGAAGCTTTCTTT
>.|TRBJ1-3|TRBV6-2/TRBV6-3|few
CASEGHRRNTIYF
TGTGCCAGCGAGGGACATCGGCGAAACACCATATATTTT
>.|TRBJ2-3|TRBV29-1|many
CSVESAHGQYF
TGCAGCGTTGAGTCAGCCCATGGGCAGTATTTT
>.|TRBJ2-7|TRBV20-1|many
CSAGQGTYEQYF
TGCAGTGCTGGGCAGGGCACGTACGAGCAGTACTTC
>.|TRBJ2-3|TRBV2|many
CASSGQGTDTQYF
TGTGCCAGCAGTGGTCAGGGCACAGATACGCAGTATTTT
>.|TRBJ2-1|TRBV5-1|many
CASSADFQAYNEQFF
TGCGCCAGCAGCGCGGACTTCCAAGCCTACAATGAGCAGTTCTTC
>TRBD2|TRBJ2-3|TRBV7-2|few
CASSLSSGRVTDTQYF
TGTGCCAGCAGCTTATCTAGCGGGAGGGTAACAGATACGCAGTATTTT
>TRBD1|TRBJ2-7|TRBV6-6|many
CASQPGQISYEQYF
TGTGCCAGCCAACCGGGACAGATAAGCTACGAGCAGTACTTC
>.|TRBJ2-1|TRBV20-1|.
CSVGLPGRNEQFF
TGCAGTGTGGGACTTCCTGGCAGGAATGAGCAGTTCTTC
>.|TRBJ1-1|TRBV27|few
CASSLIPNTEAFF
TGTGCCAGCAGCTTAATCCCAAACACTGAAGCTTTCTTT
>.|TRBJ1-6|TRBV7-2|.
CASSLGPSSGLDNSPLHF
TGTGCCAGCAGCTTAGGTCCATCGTCGGGATTAGATAATTCACCCCTCCACTTT
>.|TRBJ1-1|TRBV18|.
CASSPGGTTANTEAFF
TGTGCCAGCTCACCAGGTGGGACGACTGCGAACACTGAAGCTTTCTTT
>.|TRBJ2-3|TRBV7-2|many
CASSSRGDTQYF
TGTGCCAGCAGCTCCCGCGGGGATACGCAGTATTTT